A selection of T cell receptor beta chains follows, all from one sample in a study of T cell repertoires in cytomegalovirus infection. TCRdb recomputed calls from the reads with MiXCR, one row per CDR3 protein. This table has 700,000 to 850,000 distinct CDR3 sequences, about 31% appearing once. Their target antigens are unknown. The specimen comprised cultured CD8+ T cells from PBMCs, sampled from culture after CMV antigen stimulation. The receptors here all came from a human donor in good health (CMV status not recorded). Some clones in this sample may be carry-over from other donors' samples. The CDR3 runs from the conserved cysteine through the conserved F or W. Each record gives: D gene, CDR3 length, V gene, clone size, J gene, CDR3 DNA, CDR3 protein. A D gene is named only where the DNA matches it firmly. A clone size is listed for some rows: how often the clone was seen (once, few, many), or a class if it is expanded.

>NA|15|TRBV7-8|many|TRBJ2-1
TGTGCCAGCAGCTTTGGGAATGATTACTACAATGAGCAGTTCTTC
CASSFGNDYYNEQFF
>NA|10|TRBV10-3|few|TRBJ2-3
TGTGCTATCGGCGGAGATACGCAGTATTTT
CAIGGDTQYF
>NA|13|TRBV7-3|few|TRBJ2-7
TGTGCCAGCAGCTTACGCAGGGGTCACGAGCAGTACTTC
CASSLRRGHEQYF
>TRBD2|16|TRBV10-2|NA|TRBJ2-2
TGCGCCAGCAGACATACTAGCGGGGGGCTCCACGGGGAGCTGTTTTTT
CASRHTSGGLHGELFF
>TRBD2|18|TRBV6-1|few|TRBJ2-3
TGTGCCAGCAGTCCGCTTGGACTAGCGGGGGCTAGCACAGATACGCAGTATTTT
CASSPLGLAGASTDTQYF
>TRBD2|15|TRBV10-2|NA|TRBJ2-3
TGCGCCAGCAGTACTAGCGGGGCCTTCACAGATACGCAGTATTTT
CASSTSGAFTDTQYF
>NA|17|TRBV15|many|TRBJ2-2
TGTGCCACCAGCGGCTTGATGACAGCTGCGAACACCGGGGAGCTGTTTTTT
CATSGLMTAANTGELFF
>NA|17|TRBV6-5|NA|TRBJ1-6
TGTGCCAGCAGTACTCGGGTCCCGAGCTCCTATAATTCACCCCTCCACTTT
CASSTRVPSSYNSPLHF
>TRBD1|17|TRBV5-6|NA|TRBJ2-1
TGTGCCAGCAGCCCACCCCATTCCGGGACAGTCTACAATGAGCAGTTCTTC
CASSPPHSGTVYNEQFF
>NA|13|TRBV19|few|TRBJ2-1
TGTGCCAGTAGTATAGTCTTGGGAAATGAGCAGTTCTTC
CASSIVLGNEQFF
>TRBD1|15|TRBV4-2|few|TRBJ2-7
TGTGCCAGCAGCCATCCCGGGACAGGGAGCGACGAGCAGTACTTC
CASSHPGTGSDEQYF
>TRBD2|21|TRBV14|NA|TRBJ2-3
TGTGCCAACAGCCAAGATCTAACGGGACTAGCGGGGAGTTGGAGCACAGATACGCAGTATTTT
CANSQDLTGLAGSWSTDTQYF
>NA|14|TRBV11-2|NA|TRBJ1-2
TGTGCCAGCAGCTTAATAGGCAGGGAGAGTGACTACACCTTC
CASSLIGRESDYTF
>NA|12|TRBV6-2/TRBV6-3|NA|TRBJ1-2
TGTGCCAGCCAGTCTGCGGGAGGAGGCTACACCTTC
CASQSAGGGYTF
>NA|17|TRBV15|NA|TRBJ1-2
TGTGCCACCAGCAGTCTCTGGACCGAATCGGGGTCCTATGGCTACACCTTC
CATSSLWTESGSYGYTF
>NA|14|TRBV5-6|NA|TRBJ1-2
TGTGCCAGCAGCTTGAAACCCAGGGGAGATGGCTACACCTTC
CASSLKPRGDGYTF
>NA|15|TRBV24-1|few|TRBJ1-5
TGTGCCACCAGTGAAAACTTGAATGGCAATCAGCCCCAGCATTTT
CATSENLNGNQPQHF
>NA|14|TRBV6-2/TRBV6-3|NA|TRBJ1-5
TGTGCCAGCAGTTCAGGGGCTCCGCGGGATCCCCAGCATTTT
CASSSGAPRDPQHF
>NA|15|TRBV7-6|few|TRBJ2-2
TGTGCCAGCAGCCCCGACGGGGATTACACCGGGGAGCTGTTTTTT
CASSPDGDYTGELFF
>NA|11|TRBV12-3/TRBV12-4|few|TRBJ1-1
TGTGCCAGCAGTTTCGGGGGACGCGCTTTCTTT
CASSFGGRAFF
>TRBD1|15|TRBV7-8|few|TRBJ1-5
TGTGCCAGCAGCCCATGGACAGGGGAGAATCAGCCCCAGCATTTT
CASSPWTGENQPQHF
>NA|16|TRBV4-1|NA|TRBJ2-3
TGCGCCAGCAGCCAAGTGTCCGTCCCTACCTCAGATACGCAGTATTTT
CASSQVSVPTSDTQYF
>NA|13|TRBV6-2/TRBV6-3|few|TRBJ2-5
TGTGCCAGCAGACTCACGGGGGAAGAGACCCAGTACTTC
CASRLTGEETQYF
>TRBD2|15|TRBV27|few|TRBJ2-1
TGTGCCAGCAGTCAGACGACTAGCGGGGTCGATGAGCAGTTCTTC
CASSQTTSGVDEQFF
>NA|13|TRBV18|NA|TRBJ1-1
TGTGCCAGCTCACACCCGGCGAACACTGAAGCTTTCTTT
CASSHPANTEAFF
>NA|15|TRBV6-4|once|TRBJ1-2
TGTGCCAGCAGTTACTCGTTGGTCGCGGGGAACGGCTACACCTTC
CASSYSLVAGNGYTF
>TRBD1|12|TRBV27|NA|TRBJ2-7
TGTGCCAGCACTGGACAGGCCCACGAGCAGTACTTC
CASTGQAHEQYF
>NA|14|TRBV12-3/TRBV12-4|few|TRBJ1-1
TGTGCCAGCAGTATGACGGAAGACTACACTGAAGCTTTCTTT
CASSMTEDYTEAFF
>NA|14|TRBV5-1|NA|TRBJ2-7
TGCGCCAGCAGCTTGGCCCCAGGACCCGACGAGCAGTACTTC
CASSLAPGPDEQYF
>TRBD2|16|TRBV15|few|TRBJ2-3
TGTGCCACCAGCAGAGATAGCGGGGGGGCCGTAGATACGCAGTATTTT
CATSRDSGGAVDTQYF
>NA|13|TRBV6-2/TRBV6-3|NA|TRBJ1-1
TGTGCCAGCCGTGCCTCCTTGAACACTGAAGCTTTCTTT
CASRASLNTEAFF
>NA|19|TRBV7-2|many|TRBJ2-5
TGTGCCAGCAGCCCAACCCGAGGGGGACTGAGGGCCCGACAAGAGACCCAGTACTTC
CASSPTRGGLRARQETQYF
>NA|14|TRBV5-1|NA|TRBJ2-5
TGCGCCAGCAGCTCAACCAATTTCGGAGAGACCCAGTACTTC
CASSSTNFGETQYF
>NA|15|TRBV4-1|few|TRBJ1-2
TGCGCCAGCAGCCCAAAGGACCGACAAGACTATGGCTACACCTTC
CASSPKDRQDYGYTF
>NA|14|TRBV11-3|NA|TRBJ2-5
TGTGCCAGCAGCTTAGGGAAGAATGAAGAGACCCAGTACTTC
CASSLGKNEETQYF
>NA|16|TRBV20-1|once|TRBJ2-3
TGCAGTGCTAGAGTTCGCTGGGGTAGGGGCACAGATACGCAGTATTTT
CSARVRWGRGTDTQYF
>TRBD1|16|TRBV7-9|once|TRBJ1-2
TGTGCCAGCAGCTCAAATAGAGACAGGGTGAACTATGGCTACACCTTC
CASSSNRDRVNYGYTF
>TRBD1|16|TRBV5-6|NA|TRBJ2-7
TGTGCCAGCAGCGCCTCGCGGACAGGGTTAGTTTACGAGCAGTACTTC
CASSASRTGLVYEQYF
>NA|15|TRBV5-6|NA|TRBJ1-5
TGTGCCAGCAGCTTGGGATGGGGTGGGACTCAGCCCCAGCATTTT
CASSLGWGGTQPQHF
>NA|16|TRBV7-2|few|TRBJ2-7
TGTGCCAGCAGCCACGCCAAAATAGCCCCCTCCTACGAGCAGTACTTC
CASSHAKIAPSYEQYF
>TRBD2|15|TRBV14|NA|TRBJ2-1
TGTGCCAGCAGCCAGAGCGGGGGGTCTCAAAATGAGCAGTTCTTC
CASSQSGGSQNEQFF
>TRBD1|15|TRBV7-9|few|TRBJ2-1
TGTGCCAGCAGCCCCCGGGGACAGGGGTCTAATGAGCAGTTCTTC
CASSPRGQGSNEQFF
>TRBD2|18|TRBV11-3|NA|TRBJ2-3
TGTGCCAGCAGCTTAGTGGCCAGGGGAGCGGGGGCCACAGATACGCAGTATTTT
CASSLVARGAGATDTQYF
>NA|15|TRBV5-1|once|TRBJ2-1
TGCGCCAGCAGCACCTCTAGCAGCCCCTACAATGAGCAGTTCTTC
CASSTSSSPYNEQFF
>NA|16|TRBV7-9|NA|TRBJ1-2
TGTGCCAGCATCCCTCCGGGGTTAAGTCCGCTGAATGGCTACACCTTC
CASIPPGLSPLNGYTF
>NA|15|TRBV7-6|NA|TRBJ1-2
TGTGCCAGCAGCAGTCGCAGGAGGTCGATCTATGGCTACACCTTC
CASSSRRRSIYGYTF
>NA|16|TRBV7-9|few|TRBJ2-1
TGTGCCAGCAGAGGGGGAGGGGGAAGCTCCTACAATGAGCAGTTCTTC
CASRGGGGSSYNEQFF
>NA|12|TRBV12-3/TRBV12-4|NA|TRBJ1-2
TGTGCCAGCAGTTTCTCTGACTATGGCTACACCTTC
CASSFSDYGYTF
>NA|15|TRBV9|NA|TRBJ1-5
TGTGCCAGCAGCCCCCATTCAGGGCAAAGTCAGCCCCAGCATTTT
CASSPHSGQSQPQHF
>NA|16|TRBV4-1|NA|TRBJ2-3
TGCGCCAGCCGGCCGCCAACAGGGGAGGGCACAGATACGCAGTATTTT
CASRPPTGEGTDTQYF
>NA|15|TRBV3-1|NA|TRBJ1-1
TGTGCCAGCGGCCAAGGGCAAATAATGAACACTGAAGCTTTCTTT
CASGQGQIMNTEAFF
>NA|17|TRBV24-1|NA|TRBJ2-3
TGTGCCACCAGTGATTCCGGGGACTCGGCTAGCACAGATACGCAGTATTTT
CATSDSGDSASTDTQYF